The 3 T cell receptor beta chains given below trace back to one sample, sequenced in a study of T cells in Graves' hyperthyroidism and ophthalmopathy. RNA transcripts yielded amplified TCR beta CDR3 regions. TCR CDR3 regions were first amplified by RT-PCR with HTBI primers. One entry per CDR3 protein results from TCRdb running MiXCR on the multiplex PCR reads. The data contain hundreds of thousands of distinct CDR3 sequences, over 35% of them singletons. Specimen: blood. The receptor source for this set is a man aged 18 to 29 with Graves' hyperthyroidism.

This clonotype was detected many times. This chain connects TRBV14 to TRBJ2-7; D remains ambiguous. Germline-derived CDR1 and CDR2 are SGHDN and FVKESK. This CDR3 is 12 amino acids long. The ends were cut back, 3 bases at V and 7 bases at J, with 10 bases in the middle. For the CDR3, the DNA is TGTGCCAGCAGCCATCCCTACGCGGAGCAGTACTTC. Its translation is CASSHPYAEQYF.

The table lists this clonotype with many counts. This chain links TRBV19 with TRBJ1-5; possibly TRBD1 for D (5 bases). Trimming removed 3 bases from V and 6 bases from J, with 15 bases in between. Germline V CDR1 and CDR2: LNHDA, SQIVND (reference sequence). The length of the CDR3 is 15 residues. For the CDR3, the DNA is TGTGCCAGTAGTATGGGGCAGGGACTGGGTCAGCCCCAGCATTTT. This sequence encodes CASSMGQGLGQPQHF.

This clonotype was counted ten times or more. The rearrangement joins TRBV2 to TRBJ1-5, with D possibly TRBD1 on 5 matching bases. There are 14 residues in the CDR3. V was cut by 6 bases and J by 6 bases, with 15 bases left in between. Germline CDR1 is SNHLY and CDR2 is FYNNEI. The CDR3 sequence: CASSSLGGGQPQHF. The CDR3 DNA sequence: TGTGCCAGCAGCTCCTTGGGGGGTGGTCAGCCCCAGCATTTT.